The 31 T cell receptor beta chains below come from one sample, sequenced in a study of T-cell reconstitution after alpha-beta-depleted transplantation in children. Molecular barcoding with unique molecular identifiers was used for the TCRbeta library. MiXCR, run by TCRdb on the PCR reads, gives a single entry per CDR3 protein. The sample contains hundreds of thousands of distinct CDR3 sequences, around 10% of which appear only once. The material was PBMCs, obtained before TCRalphabeta/CD19-depleted stem cell transplant. The receptors here all came from a boy younger than two with acute myeloid leukemia, due to receive a stem cell transplant.

The sample holds a few counts of this clonotype. The chain carries TRBV5-1 and TRBJ2-7; 8 bases are a match to TRBD1. CDR3 length: 15 amino acids. V gave up 3 bases and J gave up 2 bases; unmatched junction bases: 7. CDR1 SGHRS and CDR2 YFSETQ come from the germline V gene. The CDR3: CASSSAGQVTYEQYF. Here the CDR3 DNA reads TGCGCCAGCAGCTCCGCGGGACAGGTGACCTACGAGCAGTACTTC.

This clonotype was counted ten times or more. CDR3 loop: CASSPRTSGSSYEQYF. The CDR3 coding sequence is TGTGCCAGCAGCCCAAGGACTAGCGGTTCGTCCTACGAGCAGTACTTC. This chain links TRBV7-8 with TRBJ2-7, with TRBD2 identical over 10 bases. Germline lookup yields CDR1 SGHVS and CDR2 FQNEAQ. The V gene end was trimmed by 5 bases and the J gene end by 1 base; junction bases not matched to a gene: 8. The length of the CDR3 is 16 residues.

The rearrangement links TRBV20-1 to TRBJ1-1; D not resolved. With 0 bases removed from V and 1 base from J, the gap between germline ends came to 15 bases. Germline V gene lookup returns CDR1 DFQATT and CDR2 SNEGSKA (reference sequence). CDR3 size: 16 residues. The CDR3 protein is CSARDPLTDSNTEAFF. DNA for the CDR3: TGCAGTGCTAGAGATCCCCTTACTGATTCGAACACTGAAGCTTTCTTT.

This clonotype was recorded many times. The chain combines TRBV7-8 with TRBJ2-7; TRBD1 or TRBD2 may be the D gene (5 bases each). This CDR3 is built from 13 residues. The V gene's germline CDR1 is SGHVS and CDR2 FQNEAQ. Trimming took 4 bases from V and 9 from J, leaving 16 bases between them. CDR3 sequence: CASSSIEGFGQYF. The CDR3 nucleotides are TGTGCCAGCAGCTCCATTGAGGGGTTTGGGCAGTACTTC.

The J gene is TRBJ2-1, the V gene TRBV19; 9 nucleotides align to TRBD2. In germline, CDR1 is LNHDA, CDR2 SQIVND (reference sequence). CDR3 length: 14 residues. The ends lost 7 bases at V and 3 bases at J; junction bases unmatched: 4. The CDR3 region has the DNA TGTGCCAGTACTCCTAGCGGGATCTACAATGAGCAGTTCTTC. It encodes CASTPSGIYNEQFF. Complete variable domain (other parts from reference TRBV19 and TRBJ2-1): DGGITQSPKYLFRKEGQNVTLSCEQNLNHDAMYWYRQDPGQGLRLIYYSQIVNDFQKGDIAEGYSVSREKKESFPLTVTSAQKNPTAFYLCASTPSGIYNEQFFGPGTRLTVL.

The table lists this clonotype with many counts. The rearrangement joins TRBV5-1 to TRBJ1-1; TRBD1 matches at 9 bases. The CDR3 runs to 14 residues. The germline CDR1 and CDR2 sequences are SGHRS and YFSETQ. V lost 4 bases and J lost 8; bases outside the gene matches: 9. The CDR3 protein is CASSERQGGTEAFF. CDR3 DNA: TGCGCCAGCAGCGAACGACAGGGGGGAACGGAAGCTTTCTTT.

This clonotype has a count of ten or more. The CDR3 is CASSDASRSRGYTF. For the CDR3, the DNA is TGCGCCAGCAGCGACGCCTCCAGGTCACGGGGCTACACCTTC. The gene calls are TRBV5-1 and TRBJ1-2; D not resolved. Trimming took off 4 bases at V and 8 bases at J, with 18 bases between the two ends. Germline CDR1 reads SGHRS; CDR2 reads YFSETQ. This CDR3 has 14 residues.

This clonotype was observed at least ten times. The CDR3 DNA follows: TGTGCCAGCAGCGTAGACAGCCGCACCGGGGAGCTGTTTTTT. It codes for CASSVDSRTGELFF. This chain uses TRBV9 with TRBJ2-2; unclear D gene. Germline V lookup: CDR1 SGDLS, CDR2 YYNGEE. Trimming shortened V by 0 bases and J by 4 bases, and 7 bases separated the two germline ends. This CDR3 is 14 amino acids long. The full variable domain, its missing parts supplied by reference TRBV9 and TRBJ2-2, is DSGVTQTPKHLITATGQRVTLRCSPRSGDLSVYWYQQSLDQGLQFLIQYYNGEERAKGNILERFSAQQFPDLHSELNLSSLELGDSALYFCASSVDSRTGELFFGEGSRLTVL.

This clonotype was observed a handful of times. The chain uses TRBV12-3 or TRBV12-4 and TRBJ2-1; D gene uncertain. Trimming took 6 bases from V and 6 from J, leaving 15 bases between them. This CDR3 is 14 amino acids long. DNA for the CDR3: TGTGCCAGCAGACCGGTCCTACCGGGCAATGAGCAGTTCTTC. It codes for CASRPVLPGNEQFF.

This clonotype was recorded at least ten times. The chain has TRBV4-3 and TRBJ1-3, with D hard to call. The germline V gene encodes CDR1 LGHNA and CDR2 YSLEER. The CDR3 runs 16 residues. V shed 0 bases and J shed 2 bases, with 11 bases lying between them. The CDR3 is CASSQDGMRTGNTIYF. Written as DNA, the CDR3 is TGCGCCAGCAGCCAAGATGGGATGAGGACTGGAAACACCATATATTTT.

This clonotype was observed many times. The chain joins TRBV7-2 to TRBJ2-7; 8 nucleotides match TRBD2. The trim removed 2 bases at V and 4 bases at J, leaving 4 bases unmatched. The length of the CDR3 is 14 residues. Germline V gene data show CDR1 as SGHTA and CDR2 as FQGNSA. This chain's CDR3 is CASSLSRLAYEQYF. For the CDR3, the DNA is TGTGCCAGCAGCTTATCAAGACTAGCGTACGAGCAGTACTTC.

In regard to this clonotype: A much larger clone differs from this one at a single base, so this may be a read error. This chain joins TRBV13 and TRBJ2-7, with D unclear. The V end lost 2 bases, the J end lost 3 bases, and 14 bases lay between the germline ends. CDR1 is PRHDT and CDR2 is FYEKMQ in the germline V gene (reference sequence). The CDR3 spans 15 residues. The CDR3 DNA is TGTGCCAGCAGCTTAACCCACTTCCCGGACTACGAGCAGTACTTC. This sequence encodes CASSLTHFPDYEQYF.

This clonotype was counted ten times or more. V is TRBV20-1 and J is TRBJ2-5; perhaps TRBD2 as D (6 bases). Trimming shortened V by 3 bases and J by 2 bases, and 13 bases separated the two germline ends. Per germline, CDR1 DFQATT and CDR2 SNEGSKA (reference sequence). The CDR3 has 14 amino acids. In DNA, the CDR3 is TGCAGTGCTAGTAGCGGCAGGGAGCAAGAGACCCAGTACTTC. Translating it yields CSASSGREQETQYF.

In this sample, this clonotype turned up many times. The rearrangement joins TRBV29-1 to TRBJ2-3; 7 bases are shared with TRBD1. V lost 6 bases and J lost 5; bases outside the gene matches: 14. The CDR3 is 15 residues long. Germline V CDR1 and CDR2: SQVTM, ANQGSEA. The CDR3 loop is CSVGQTAWVGDTQYF. The CDR3, as DNA: TGCAGCGTGGGACAGACAGCTTGGGTCGGAGATACGCAGTATTTT.

This clonotype occurred many times. The genes are TRBV29-1 and TRBJ1-1, with 7 bases fitting TRBD1. Germline V gene lookup returns CDR1 SQVTM and CDR2 ANQGSEA. This CDR3 is built from 10 residues. V gave up 7 bases and J gave up 7 bases; unmatched junction bases: 3. The CDR3 spells CSARGGEAFF. The DNA for the CDR3 is TGCAGCGCCAGGGGGGGTGAAGCTTTCTTT.

On this clonotype itself: An end of the junction differs from the germline gene, which may be a read error. The V and J genes are TRBV20-1 and TRBJ2-1; 10 bases are a match to TRBD2. Germline assignment: CDR1 DFQATT and CDR2 SNEGSKA (reference sequence). The CDR3 has 16 residues. The CDR3 sequence is CCAPTGLAGVYNEQFF. The CDR3 DNA is TGCTGTGCTCCGACGGGGCTAGCGGGAGTCTACAATGAGCAGTTCTTC.

Ten or more counts support this clonotype. The V call is TRBV5-1, the J call TRBJ1-5; TRBD1 might be the D (5 bases). This CDR3 has 15 residues. The V and J ends lost 3 bases and 1 base respectively, with 11 bases between them. Germline lookup yields CDR1 SGHRS and CDR2 YFSETQ. The CDR3 nucleotides are TGCGCCAGCAGCTGGGGGGGAAGCAGCAATCAGCCCCAGCATTTT. As protein: CASSWGGSSNQPQHF.

This clonotype was seen repeatedly, ten times or more. The chain couples TRBV10-3 to TRBJ2-3; 8 positions agree with TRBD2. The germline V gene encodes CDR1 ENHRY and CDR2 SYGVKD. The CDR3 length is 16 residues. Trimming took 10 bases from V and 2 from J; bases not matched to a gene: 14. The CDR3 nucleotides are TGTGCCACCAGAAGGGCGGCGACTAGCGCCACAGATACGCAGTATTTT. Translating it yields CATRRAATSATDTQYF.

The chain recombines TRBV4-3 with TRBJ2-6; no clear D gene. Deletions cut 0 bases from V and 0 bases from J, with 9 bases between. There are 17 residues in the CDR3. Germline assignment: CDR1 LGHNA and CDR2 YSLEER. CDR3 in amino acids: CASSQDVKRSGANVLTF. CDR3 sequence (DNA): TGCGCCAGCAGCCAAGATGTGAAACGCTCTGGGGCCAACGTCCTGACTTTC.

Many counts were recorded for this clonotype. The chain links TRBV27 to TRBJ2-7, with D tentatively TRBD2 (6 bases). The CDR3 extends over 16 amino acids. V was cut by 8 bases and J by 1 base, with 21 bases left in between. The germline CDR1 and CDR2 sequences are MNHEY and SMNVEV (reference sequence). The DNA for the CDR3 is TGTGCCAGCGCTGTTTGGGTTGGGGGGACTTCCTACGAGCAGTACTTC. Translation gives CASAVWVGGTSYEQYF.

The genes are TRBV7-2 and TRBJ2-7; D not resolved. CDR3 length equals 14 residues. V dropped 1 base and J dropped 0 bases, with 7 bases sitting between them. CDR1 is SGHTA, CDR2 FQGNSA, per germline. CDR3 in DNA: TGTGCCAGCAGCTTAGTTGCCCCCTCCTACGAGCAGTACTTC. The encoded protein is CASSLVAPSYEQYF.

This clonotype was counted only a few times. This sequence joins TRBV28 and TRBJ2-6; 9 positions agree with TRBD1. Germline V CDR1 and CDR2: MDHEN, SYDVKM. Losses at the gene ends were 5 bases for V and 2 bases for J; bases not matched to a gene: 7. This CDR3 region has 17 residues. CDR3 in DNA: TGTGCCAGCAGTCCCGGGACAGGGAACCCTGGGGCCAACGTCCTGACTTTC. It specifies CASSPGTGNPGANVLTF.

Many counts were recorded for this clonotype. V usage is TRBV5-1 and J usage is TRBJ1-1; TRBD1 might be the D (6 bases). Germline-derived CDR1 and CDR2 are SGHRS and YFSETQ. CDR3 size: 15 residues. Trimming stripped 4 bases from V and 1 base from J, with 14 bases between. The CDR3 sequence is CASSRDTPGNTEAFF. In DNA form, the CDR3 reads TGCGCCAGCAGCCGGGACACCCCCGGGAACACTGAAGCTTTCTTT.

This clonotype has just a few counts. For the CDR3, the DNA is TGTGCCAGCAGCTTATACAGCGGGGGAACCTACAATGAGCAGTTCTTC. It encodes CASSLYSGGTYNEQFF. The chain recombines TRBV7-3 with TRBJ2-1, with 8 bases identical to TRBD2. Germline CDR1 is SGHTA and CDR2 is FQGTGA. The CDR3 extends over 16 amino acids. V gave up 2 bases and J gave up 2 bases; unmatched junction bases: 5.

This clonotype was observed at least ten times. The V call is TRBV20-1, the J call TRBJ2-3; 12 bases match TRBD2. Germline V gene sequence: CDR1 DFQATT, CDR2 SNEGSKA (reference sequence). This CDR3 spans 18 amino acids. The junction had 9 bases not matched to a gene; V was cut back by 0 bases and J by 2 bases. CDR3 region: CSARDPQLAGGLTDTQYF. DNA for the CDR3: TGCAGTGCTAGAGATCCCCAACTAGCGGGGGGCCTCACAGATACGCAGTATTTT.

Many counts were recorded for this clonotype. This chain uses TRBV11-2 with TRBJ2-7; D is unclear. Germline lookup yields CDR1 SGHAT and CDR2 FQNNGV. The V end was cut by 3 bases, the J end by 4 bases, with 7 bases between. CDR3 length: 12 amino acids. Written as DNA, the CDR3 is TGTGCCAGCAGCTTGTTCAGTTACGAGCAGTACTTC. Translation gives CASSLFSYEQYF.

This chain connects TRBV6-2 or TRBV6-3 to TRBJ1-5, with 10 bases identical to TRBD1. V lost 2 bases, J lost 6 bases, and 4 bases stayed unmatched. This CDR3 region has 15 residues. CDR1 and CDR2 from the germline V gene are MNHEY and SVGEGT. CDR3 region: CASSYRTGGRQPQHF. DNA of the CDR3: TGTGCCAGCAGTTACAGGACAGGGGGACGTCAGCCCCAGCATTTT.

This clonotype showed up many times. The chain joins TRBV7-9 to TRBJ2-1; D is perhaps TRBD2 (5 bases). CDR3 length equals 11 residues. Trimming left V 10 bases short and J 9 bases short, with 13 bases between. Germline CDR1 and CDR2: SEHNR and FQNEAQ (reference sequence). CDR3 in DNA: TGTGCCACAACCGGGGTTCCTGAGCAGTTCTTC. It encodes CATTGVPEQFF.

This clonotype was seen only a few times. The gene calls are TRBV20-1 and TRBJ2-3, with D perhaps matching TRBD2 (5 bases). Germline V gene data show CDR1 as DFQATT and CDR2 as SNEGSKA (reference sequence). Trimming took off 3 bases at V and 2 bases at J, with 9 bases between the two ends. The CDR3 contains 13 residues. The CDR3 sequence is CSARDWLTDTQYF. CDR3 nucleotides: TGCAGTGCTAGGGACTGGCTCACAGATACGCAGTATTTT.

This clonotype appeared many times. The chain recombines TRBV6-5 with TRBJ2-6; D possibly corresponds to TRBD2 (6 bases). Germline lookup yields CDR1 MNHEY and CDR2 SVGAGI. The CDR3 loop spans 15 amino acids. The V and J ends lost 2 bases and 2 bases respectively, with 7 bases between them. The chain's CDR3 is CASSYGEAGANVLTF. The CDR3, as DNA: TGTGCCAGCAGTTACGGGGAGGCTGGGGCCAACGTCCTGACTTTC.

This clonotype was recorded many times. V usage is TRBV29-1 and J usage is TRBJ2-7; D is perhaps TRBD2 (6 bases). Trimming cost V 5 bases and J 3 bases, with 14 bases left between them. The length of the CDR3 is 13 residues. Germline V gene sequence: CDR1 SQVTM, CDR2 ANQGSEA. CDR3 protein: CSVIKTGGYEQYF. The CDR3 nucleotides are TGCAGCGTTATAAAAACCGGGGGCTACGAGCAGTACTTC.